Listed below are T cell receptor beta chains from one sample, sequenced in a study of regulatory T cells in long-lasting Graves disease. MiXCR, run by TCRdb on the multiplex PCR reads, gives a single entry per CDR3 protein. Among a few hundred thousand distinct CDR3 sequences listed, around a quarter were seen once. The material was peripheral blood mononuclear cells (PBMCs), obtained when the disease was refractory, from a patient treated with antithyroid drugs. The receptors were sampled from a female donor with Graves disease. Each CDR3 is given with its conserved first and last residue. D genes are given only for firm matches. Size is stated for part of the rows, as once, few or many counts, or as a class when the clone is expanded.

TRBJ1-5 | TRBD1 | TRBV29-1 | few | CSVGEGASQPQHF | TGCAGCGTTGGGGAGGGGGCCTCTCAGCCCCAGCATTTT
TRBJ2-2 | - | TRBV5-1 | - | CASSLSVGGTGELFF | TGCGCCAGCAGCTTGAGCGTGGGCGGGACCGGGGAGCTGTTTTTT
TRBJ1-2 | TRBD1 | TRBV11-2 | - | CASSFQPGQGFSTF | TGTGCCAGCAGCTTCCAACCGGGACAGGGTTTTTCCACCTTC
TRBJ1-5 | - | TRBV20-1 | many | CSASRDPRTPQHF | TGCAGTGCGAGCAGGGACCCTAGGACGCCCCAGCATTTT
TRBJ2-1 | - | TRBV5-1 | many | CASSFGQNNEQFF | TGCGCCAGCAGCTTCGGACAGAACAATGAGCAGTTCTTC
TRBJ1-4 | - | TRBV7-9 | few | CASSKQGTLRAIEKLFF | TGTGCCAGCAGCAAACAGGGAACCCTACGTGCGATTGAAAAACTGTTTTTT
TRBJ1-3 | - | TRBV7-2 | - | CASSPSGTPGNTIYF | TGTGCCAGCAGCCCCTCCGGGACGCCAGGAAACACCATATATTTT
TRBJ2-2 | - | TRBV6-1 | - | CASMLTEVRGELFF | TGTGCCAGCATGTTGACTGAGGTCCGCGGGGAGCTGTTTTTT
TRBJ1-1 | TRBD1 | TRBV12-3/TRBV12-4 | few | CASSSYRGPEAFF | TGTGCCAGCAGTTCCTACAGGGGACCTGAAGCTTTCTTT
TRBJ1-4 | - | TRBV18 | few | CASSPEGVTTNEKLFF | TGTGCCAGCTCTCCGGAGGGGGTAACCACTAATGAAAAACTGTTTTTT
TRBJ1-2 | - | TRBV28 | many | CASSLSPERYGYTF | TGTGCCAGCAGTTTATCCCCAGAGAGATATGGCTACACCTTC
TRBJ2-6 | TRBD1 | TRBV20-1 | - | CSAPDRAAGANVLTF | TGCAGTGCGCCGGACAGGGCGGCTGGGGCCAACGTCCTGACTTTC
TRBJ2-4 | TRBD1 | TRBV6-1 | - | CARTGNENIQYF | TGTGCCAGGACAGGGAACGAAAACATTCAGTACTTC
TRBJ2-2 | TRBD2 | TRBV10-1 | - | CASRETSGSKAGELFF | TGCGCCAGCAGGGAGACTAGCGGGAGTAAGGCCGGGGAGCTGTTTTTT
TRBJ1-6 | - | TRBV2 | many | CASSEVLRLHF | TGTGCCAGCAGTGAAGTTCTACGGCTCCACTTT
TRBJ2-5 | TRBD1 | TRBV10-3 | - | CATGTGQETQYF | TGTGCCACCGGGACAGGGCAAGAGACCCAGTACTTC
TRBJ2-7 | TRBD1 | TRBV2 | many | CASTVLPGQATYEQYF | TGTGCCAGCACTGTGCTGCCGGGACAGGCGACCTACGAGCAGTACTTC
TRBJ1-1 | - | TRBV20-1 | few | CSAAGGEAFF | TGCAGTGCGGCCGGGGGTGAAGCTTTCTTT
TRBJ2-7 | TRBD1 | TRBV2 | many | CASGQGQTYEQYF | TGTGCCAGCGGACAGGGCCAAACCTACGAGCAGTACTTC
TRBJ2-3 | TRBD2 | TRBV2 | - | CASRRTSGSVNTQYF | TGTGCCAGCAGACGGACTAGCGGGAGCGTTAATACGCAGTATTTT
TRBJ1-1 | - | TRBV7-3 | few | CASSLNGGATEAFF | TGTGCCAGCAGCCTTAACGGGGGGGCCACTGAAGCTTTCTTT
TRBJ1-2 | TRBD1 | TRBV25-1 | - | CASSVRDSFSYGYTF | TGTGCCAGCAGTGTCCGGGACAGCTTTTCCTATGGCTACACCTTC
TRBJ1-1 | TRBD1 | TRBV19 | - | CASSQDRESNTEAFF | TGTGCCAGTAGTCAAGACAGGGAGTCGAACACTGAAGCTTTCTTT
TRBJ1-2 | - | TRBV19 | - | CASTDYMRPDYGYTF | TGTGCCAGTACCGATTATATGAGGCCCGATTATGGCTACACCTTC
TRBJ1-6 | TRBD1 | TRBV7-9 | - | CASSLAGTVRSPLHF | TGTGCCAGCAGCTTAGCTGGGACAGTACGATCACCCCTCCACTTT
TRBJ1-5 | TRBD1 | TRBV7-8 | few | CASSGGQGRSNQPQHF | TGTGCCAGCAGCGGGGGACAGGGAAGAAGCAATCAGCCCCAGCATTTT
TRBJ2-5 | - | TRBV2 | few | CASSASGSPQETQYF | TGTGCCAGCAGCGCCTCCGGGAGCCCCCAAGAGACCCAGTACTTC
TRBJ1-1 | - | TRBV5-5 | - | CASSLSQLNTEAFF | TGTGCCAGCAGCTTGAGTCAGCTGAACACTGAAGCTTTCTTT
TRBJ1-2 | - | TRBV6-4 | - | CASSDPSTGGYTF | TGTGCCAGCAGTGACCCCTCCACTGGGGGCTACACCTTC
TRBJ1-1 | - | TRBV28 | many | CASSWDANTEAFF | TGTGCCAGCAGTTGGGACGCGAACACTGAAGCTTTCTTT
TRBJ2-5 | TRBD2 | TRBV4-2 | few | CASSQVRTSGETQYF | TGTGCCAGCAGCCAAGTTAGGACTAGCGGAGAGACCCAGTACTTC
TRBJ1-6 | TRBD1 | TRBV20-1 | - | CSARVGGNRGNSPLHF | TGCAGTGCTAGAGTAGGAGGAAACAGGGGAAATTCACCCCTCCACTTT
TRBJ2-1 | TRBD2 | TRBV7-6 | - | CASSLGVGLAGAIEGVEQFF | TGTGCCAGCAGCTTAGGGGTGGGACTAGCGGGAGCTATAGAAGGAGTAGAGCAGTTCTTC
TRBJ2-5 | - | TRBV7-6 | - | CPSSLWRGWDQETQYF | TGTCCCAGCAGCTTATGGAGGGGCTGGGACCAAGAGACCCAGTACTTC
TRBJ2-5 | - | TRBV4-1 | few | CASSQVAGEETQYF | TGCGCCAGCAGCCAAGTGGCAGGGGAAGAGACCCAGTACTTC
TRBJ2-7 | TRBD1 | TRBV14 | - | CASSQDRVGQGINEQYF | TGTGCCAGCAGCCAAGATAGGGTTGGACAGGGTATCAACGAGCAGTACTTC
TRBJ2-1 | TRBD2 | TRBV2 | - | CASSDQWTSGRRSYNEQFF | TGTGCCAGCAGTGATCAGTGGACTAGCGGGAGAAGGTCCTACAATGAGCAGTTCTTC
TRBJ1-3 | - | TRBV20-1 | - | CSARPQGLSGNTIYF | TGCAGTGCTAGGCCGCAGGGACTCTCTGGAAACACCATATATTTT
TRBJ1-4 | - | TRBV6-5 | many | CASSSWDGPSGKLFF | TGTGCCAGCAGTTCATGGGACGGCCCTAGTGGGAAACTGTTTTTT
TRBJ2-7 | TRBD2 | TRBV20-1 | - | CSAADKLAGDYYEQYF | TGCAGTGCCGCAGACAAACTAGCGGGAGATTACTACGAGCAGTACTTC
TRBJ1-2 | - | TRBV12-3/TRBV12-4 | many | CASSLVMGSQGYTF | TGTGCCAGCAGTTTAGTGATGGGTAGTCAGGGCTACACCTTC
TRBJ2-7 | TRBD1 | TRBV7-9 | few | CASRGTGGFYEQYF | TGTGCCAGCAGGGGGACAGGGGGCTTCTACGAGCAGTACTTC
TRBJ1-1 | TRBD1 | TRBV5-4 | - | CASSIETGPNTEAFF | TGTGCCAGCAGCATAGAGACAGGGCCGAACACTGAAGCTTTCTTT
TRBJ1-5 | TRBD1 | TRBV6-1 | - | CASSQDFGTDQPQHF | TGTGCCAGCAGCCAAGATTTCGGGACAGATCAGCCCCAGCATTTT